This TCR beta chain emerged from a study of T cell responses to AZD1222 COVID-19 vaccine. Points from the study as a whole: Two AZD1222 doses significantly raised spike-specific TCR breadth and depth over controls.

Comments on this clone: Its antigen is as yet unknown.

Between the trimmed V and J ends, which lost 3 bases and 5 bases, there was a span of 15 bases. CDR1 is DFQATT, CDR2 SNEGSKA, per germline (reference sequence). CDR3 length: 14 amino acids. Generated by immunoSEQ multiplex PCR, the TCRdb table keeps only in-frame clones and is missing some. The repertoire holds fewer than 130,000 clones, with 65% to 85% as singletons. The TCR was taken from an adult in good health. Sequences were derived from peripheral blood, sampled on day 0 of AZD1222 vaccination. The chain recombines TRBV20-1 with TRBJ2-3; D gene unclear. The CDR3 is CSASIGVKGDTQYF. CDR3 DNA: TGCAGTGCTAGTATTGGAGTTAAAGGAGATACGCAGTATTTT.